The sequence of this T cell receptor beta chain was determined in a study of blood T cells in healthy people across ages. This clonotype was seen more than once but under ten times. The use of a sample-barcoded 5' primer and a J-beta primer mix characterized a second PCR of 7 to 11 cycles. In TCRdb, the 5' RACE reads were re-called with MiXCR into one record per CDR3 protein. The sample lists around 500,000 distinct CDR3 sequences, about 27% occurring once. These records were also assigned to another study, of T cells of mothers and their children. Turning to that study: RNA that had been extracted went wholly into cDNA synthesis, at roughly 1.5 ug per 15 ul. Mothers gave over 8 million TCR beta CDR3 reads each, and children roughly 3.3 million each.

Sequencing input: blood. The sequence came from a boy aged 2 to 10 in good health.

CDR3 nucleotides: TGTGCCAGCAGCCAAGGCCGACAGACCTCGGAGACCCAGTACTTC. Protein sequence: CASSQGRQTSETQYF. The rearrangement uses TRBV14 and TRBJ2-5; perhaps TRBD1 as D (5 bases). Germline CDR1 is SGHDN and CDR2 is FVKESK. The CDR3 consists of 15 residues. V lost 1 base to trimming and J lost 5 bases, with 14 bases between them.